This record concerns one TCR beta chain sequence. Its specificity is not known. These data originate in a study of T cells in Graves' hyperthyroidism and ophthalmopathy. CDR1 is ENHRY and CDR2 is SYGVKD in the germline V gene. Between the trimmed V and J ends, which lost 10 bases and 4 bases, there was a span of 11 bases. This CDR3 has 12 amino acids. Exclusion criteria comprised uncontrolled infection, other autoimmune disease, pregnancy or lactation. Orbital computed tomography and thyroid ultrasound, together with serum TRAb and thyroxine and clinical symptoms, were used for diagnoses. Broader study findings: Researchers found most expanded thyroid clonotypes above 0.001 in blood as well. Classification by a 13 V-J model distinguished ophthalmopathy from stable hyperthyroidism.

There were TCR beta CDR3 regions amplified from RNA transcripts. When the TCR CDR3 underwent first-round RT-PCR, the HTBI primer set was used. Each CDR3 protein is one row after TCRdb ran MiXCR on the multiplex PCR reads. The table lists about 510,000 distinct CDR3 sequences, 40% to 50% of them singletons, with about two fifths in the top ten. Sequenced: peripheral blood or thyroid tissue (not recorded which). The chain is built from TRBV10-3 and TRBJ1-5; maybe TRBD1 (6 bases). This receptor was obtained from an adult woman with Graves' disease, either hyperthyroidism or ophthalmopathy (not recorded which). CDR3 sequence reads: CATTGLNQPQHF. In DNA form, the CDR3 reads TGTGCCACCACAGGGTTAAATCAGCCCCAGCATTTT.